This record covers a single T cell receptor beta chain. This record comes from a study of blood T cell repertoires in COVID-19. For the study at large: Donors in the United States, Italy and Spain gave samples during acute or convalescent COVID-19. T cells, B-cell-depleted T cells, or PBMCs supplied cDNA or gDNA.

In the authors' methods: Nucleated cell counts were estimated from reference gene primer amplification. Clones were sequenced by immunoSEQ multiplex PCR, and TCRdb holds only the in-frame ones, with some missing. The DNA gave D and trimming, while V, J and clone size come from that table. The sample carries more than 65,000 clones, under 85% recorded once. In germline, CDR1 is MNHEY, CDR2 SVGAGI. The CDR3 totals 16 residues. With 1 base clipped from V and 4 bases from J, the junction kept 4 bases outside the gene matches. The chain links TRBV6-5 to TRBJ2-2, with TRBD1 matching 9 bases. This TCR came from a man aged 55 to 69 with acute or convalescent COVID-19. The sequenced sample consisted of peripheral blood. This CDR3 reads CASSYLGQGGTGELFF. CDR3 nucleotides: TGTGCCAGCAGTTACTTGGGACAGGGAGGCACCGGGGAGCTGTTTTTT.